In its sample, the clone carrying this T cell receptor (beta chain) was seen a few times. The CDR3 runs to 15 residues. The V gene end was trimmed by 2 bases and the J gene end by 4 bases; junction bases not matched to a gene: 6. Germline V gene data show CDR1 as LNHDA and CDR2 as SQIVND (reference sequence). The sample is drawn from a study of human T cells and chemical hapten exposure. Study at large: Epicutaneous patch tests delivered 0.01% DPC to the upper back, with evaluation at 6 days. Per-sample TCR yields varied mainly from small pooled library volume differences.

Indicated time point: patch test 1, 2 weeks after DPC sensitization. The treatment denotes: therapeutic diphenylcyclopropenone sensitization with weekly scalp DPC. TCRdb analysed the RACE reads with MiXCR anew, one entry per CDR3 protein. The repertoire consists of approximately 110,000 distinct CDR3 sequences, with approximately 11% occurring once and the leading ten covering around 3.4%. This material consisted of whole blood, taken in connection with sensitization to the hapten diphenylcyclopropenone (DPC). The chain recombines TRBV19 with TRBJ1-2; 8 bases align to TRBD1. This TCR was recovered from a woman aged 40 to 50 with alopecia areata. Some clones in this sample may be carry-over from other donors' samples. CDR3 loop: CASSIQAGQVYGYTF. The CDR3 nucleotides are TGTGCCAGTAGTATACAAGCGGGACAGGTCTATGGCTACACCTTC.